These 7 T cell receptor beta chains were sequenced from one sample in a study of tumor-infiltrating lymphocytes in oesophageal squamous cell carcinoma. TCRdb reprocessed the PCR reads with MiXCR, giving one entry per CDR3 protein. Seen here are around 22,000 distinct CDR3 sequences, about 40% observed once, and the top ten hold 20% to 25%. The sequencing sample was made of esophageal tumor tissue. These receptors were obtained from a male donor with esophageal squamous cell carcinoma.

In its sample, this clonotype was seen many times. The V call is TRBV27, the J call TRBJ2-7, with no clear D. The germline V gene has CDR1 MNHEY and CDR2 SMNVEV (reference sequence). The CDR3 extends over 14 amino acids. Trimming shortened V by 5 bases and J by 2 bases, and 13 bases separated the two germline ends. The CDR3 DNA reads TGTGCCAGCAGTAGTGGGTCGGCCGCCTACGAGCAGTACTTC. This sequence encodes CASSSGSAAYEQYF.

The J gene is TRBJ2-1, the V gene TRBV9, with no clear D. CDR1 and CDR2 (germline): SGDLS, YYNGEE. The CDR3 contains 13 residues. Trimming took 5 bases from V and 6 from J, leaving 12 bases between them. The CDR3 sequence: CASSWGVGNEQFF. CDR3 DNA: TGTGCCAGCAGTTGGGGTGTGGGCAATGAGCAGTTCTTC.

This clonotype appeared many times. The chain combines TRBV6-6 with TRBJ2-2; possible D gene TRBD1, 6 bases. This CDR3 is 15 amino acids long. The germline gives CDR1 MNHNY, CDR2 SVGAGI (reference sequence). V dropped 2 bases and J dropped 2 bases, with 9 bases sitting between them. The CDR3 region is CASSYRTDNTGELFF. The CDR3 DNA reads TGTGCCAGCAGTTACCGGACAGATAACACCGGGGAGCTGTTTTTT.

A word on this clonotype: This may come from a read error, since a much larger clone is one base off. The chain uses TRBV12-3 or TRBV12-4 and TRBJ2-3, with D maybe TRBD2 (6 bases). The closer fit of TRBJ2-1 to the DNA end suggests the J call may be wrong. The CDR3 has 13 residues. The CDR3 region is CASSRLELYEQFF. The CDR3 DNA sequence: TGTGCCAGCAGCCGACTAGAGCTCTACGAGCAGTTCTTC.

Worth noting for this clonotype: A much larger clone lies a single base off, so this may be a read error. The V and J genes are TRBV28 and TRBJ1-5; D not certain. V lost 3 bases and J 9 bases, leaving 9 bases between the germline ends. From germline, CDR1 is MDHEN and CDR2 SYDVKM. This CDR3 contains 12 residues. The DNA of the CDR3 is TGTGCCAGCAGTTTTTTCGGAAGGCCCCAGCATTTT. It codes for CASSFFGRPQHF.

With regard to this clonotype: One end of the junction fails to match germline, which may point to a read error. CDR3 protein: CASSLAEGAYKEQFF. The CDR3 DNA reads TGTGCCAGCAGCCTAGCGGAGGGAGCCTACAAAGAGCAGTTCTTC. The chain combines TRBV28 with TRBJ2-1; TRBD2 matches 7 bases. The length of the CDR3 is 15 residues. CDR1 MDHEN and CDR2 SYDVKM come from the germline V gene.

This clonotype was seen once. V gene TRBV7-2 combines with J gene TRBJ2-7; the D is unclear. The DNA end is a closer match to TRBJ2-1, so the J assignment may be wrong. The CDR3 has 12 amino acids. The V gene's germline CDR1 is SGHTA and CDR2 FQGNSA. CDR3 protein: CASSFTDNEQFF. The CDR3 bases are TGTGCCAGCAGCTTCACTGACAATGAGCAGTTCTTC.